This T cell receptor (beta chain) was retrieved from a study of T cells in Graves' hyperthyroidism and ophthalmopathy. Lactation, pregnancy, other autoimmune disease or uncontrolled infection led to exclusion of patients. Thyroid ultrasound and orbital computed tomography, with clinical symptoms and serum thyroxine and TRAb, informed diagnoses. 10 ml fresh peripheral blood yielded the PBMCs. Researchers took RNA transcripts and amplified the TCR beta CDR3 regions from them. TCR CDR3 regions were first amplified by RT-PCR with HTBI primers. TCRdb used MiXCR to reprocess the multiplex PCR reads, holding one entry per CDR3 protein. The top ten clones hold 34% of a sample with roughly 350,000 distinct CDR3 sequences, roughly an eighth of them seen once. This clonotype was detected a few times. The length of the CDR3 is 15 residues. CDR1 LGHDT and CDR2 YNNKEL come from the germline V gene (reference sequence). The V gene lost 0 bases and the J gene lost 4 bases, with 13 bases spanning the gap.

The sequenced sample consisted of blood. The source of this sequence is a woman in her forties with Graves' ophthalmopathy. The V call is TRBV3-1, the J call TRBJ2-7, with D possibly matching TRBD1 (5 bases). CDR3 nucleotide sequence: TGTGCCAGCAGCCAAGATTTTCCTAGGGGTTACGAGCAGTACTTC. Its protein product is CASSQDFPRGYEQYF.